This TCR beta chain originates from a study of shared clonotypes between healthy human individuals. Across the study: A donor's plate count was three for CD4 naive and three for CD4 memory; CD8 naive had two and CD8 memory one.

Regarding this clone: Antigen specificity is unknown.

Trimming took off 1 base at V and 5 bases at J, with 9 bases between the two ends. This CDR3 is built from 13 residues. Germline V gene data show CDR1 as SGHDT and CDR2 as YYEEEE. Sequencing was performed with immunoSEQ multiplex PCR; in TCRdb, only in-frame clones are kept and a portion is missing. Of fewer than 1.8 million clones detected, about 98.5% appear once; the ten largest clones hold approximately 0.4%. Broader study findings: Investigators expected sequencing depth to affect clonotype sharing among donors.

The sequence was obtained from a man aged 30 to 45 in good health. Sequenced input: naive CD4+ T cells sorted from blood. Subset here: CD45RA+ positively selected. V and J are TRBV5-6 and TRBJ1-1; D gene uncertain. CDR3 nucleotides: TGTGCCAGCAGCTTGTCACCGAATACTGAAGCTTTCTTT. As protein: CASSLSPNTEAFF.